This TCR beta chain derives from a study of CD8 T cells in Susac syndrome. Study results and caveats: The study recognized that its TCR sequencing and HLA analysis covered a relatively small number of individuals.

After extraction with the RNeasy kit, about 0.45 to 1 ug of the RNA was reverse transcribed using random hexamers. Amplification of the TCR beta CDR3 was carried out by immunoSEQ multiplex PCR, which spanned a total of 54 Vbeta and 13 Jbeta segments. TCRdb reprocessed the immunoSEQ multiplex PCR reads via MiXCR and lists one record per CDR3 protein. This repertoire shows about 180,000 distinct CDR3 sequences, more than 90% found once; its top ten account for 0.093%. CD8+ and CD4+ T cells from blood underwent TCR beta sequencing, which was carried out in a high-throughput format. While CD8+ and CD4+ T cells were isolated negatively, TEMRA cells were enriched by FACS. The CDR3 runs 13 residues. Germline assignment: CDR1 SGHVS and CDR2 FNYEAQ. V was clipped by 1 base and J by 5 bases, with 8 bases between them. For this clonotype: The target antigen is unknown.

The TCR comes from a human donor with multiple sclerosis. What was sequenced was CD4+ T cells from PBMCs. This chain connects TRBV7-6 to TRBJ1-1, with D unresolved. CDR3 sequence (DNA): TGTGCCAGCAGCTTAGGGCATCGGACTGAAGCTTTCTTT. It yields the protein CASSLGHRTEAFF.